Each of the 20 T cell receptor delta chains below was sequenced from the same sample in a study of γδ T cells in repeated Plasmodium falciparum infection. Bulk repertoires came from Vgamma9/Vdelta2+ or Vdelta2-negative gammadelta T cells flow-sorted from PBMC. TCRdb reprocessed the multiplex PCR reads through CATT. This table holds 75,000 to 95,000 delta-chain clones, 0.8% to 1% found once. The sample taken for sequencing was gamma-delta T cells from blood. The source of these receptors is a pool of human donors (malaria-infected and uninfected, not separated).

The table lists this clone with a few counts. A read error likely explains this, since a far larger clone differs by one base. Additional DNA sequences in this sample encode the identical CDR3. The V gene call reads TRDV1; no J gene was called; the table's D call TRDD3 went unverified against the DNA. This CDR3 comprises 18 residues. CDR1 is TSWWSYY and CDR2 is QGS in the germline V gene. The CDR3 here is CALGTPGGYAFHTDKLIF. The CDR3 coding sequence is TGTGCTCTTGGGACCCCTGGGGGATACGCATTTCACACCGATAAGCTCATCTTT.

Remarks on this clone: This may stem from a read error, because a much larger clone lies one nucleotide away. The CDR3 here is CALGKTPHQNVLGKLRYTDKLIF. The CDR3 coding sequence is TGTGCTCTGGGAAAAACGCCTCACCAAAATGTCCTGGGGAAGTTGAGGTACACCGATAAACTCATCTTT. V and J are TRDV1 and TRDJ1; D possibly corresponds to TRDD3 (6 bases). Trimming took 9 bases from V and 0 from J, leaving 41 bases between them. Germline V gene lookup returns CDR1 TSWWSYY and CDR2 QGS. The CDR3 covers 23 residues.

This clone occurred a few times. The protein TCRdb lists belongs to a much larger clone and differs from this DNA's translation at residue 5, which points to a read error; the protein shown is made from the DNA. V is TRDV2 and J is TRDJ1; the match to TRDD3 covers 13 bases. No J segment appears in TCRdb, so it was assigned here by matching the sequence to germline. Germline assignment: CDR1 GEAIGNYY and CDR2 EKD. V lost 4 bases and J lost 0; bases outside the gene matches: 13. The CDR3 runs to 19 residues. The CDR3: CACECTGGYAGPYTDKLIF. CDR3 sequence (DNA): TGTGCCTGTGAGTGTACTGGGGGATACGCAGGACCGTACACCGATAAACTCATCTTT.

With respect to this clone: TCRdb attributes to this sequence the protein of a much larger clone, which differs from the DNA translation at residue 7; a read error is likely, and the protein displayed is translated from the DNA. The chain is built from TRDV1 and TRDJ1; 8 bases line up with TRDD3. TCRdb gives no J gene; it was assigned here by matching the DNA to germline. Germline CDR1 reads TSWWSYY; CDR2 reads QGS. The CDR3 extends over 21 amino acids. V lost 5 bases to trimming and J lost 2 bases; unmatched junction nucleotides: 25. CDR3 in DNA: TGTGCTCTTGGGCCCCAGGGGGCGTCCTTTGGGATACGGGGAAGGACCGATAAACTCATCTTT. Protein sequence: CALGPQGASFGIRGRTDKLIF.

This clone was seen many times. The TCRdb record carries a much larger clone's protein, which differs from this DNA's translation at residue 8; a read error is the likely cause, and the protein listed here is the DNA translation. The chain is built from TRDV2 and TRDJ1, with 9 bases fitting TRDD3. J gave up 1 base and V 0 bases, and 14 bases lay outside the gene matches. The germline V gene has CDR1 GEAIGNYY and CDR2 EKD. The length of the CDR3 is 19 residues. This CDR3 is CACDTEYRGIHLGTDKLIF. The CDR3 coding sequence is TGTGCCTGTGACACCGAGTACCGGGGGATACACTTGGGCACCGATAAACTCATCTTT.

For this clone: It is likely a read error: a sequence one base away is far more abundant. Other DNA sequences in the same sample also yield this CDR3. This rearrangement joins TRDV2 to TRDJ1, with a tentative D call TRDD3 (6 bases). TCRdb carries no J gene annotation; the J gene was assigned here by matching the DNA with germline. Trimming shortened V by 2 bases and J by 3 bases, and 12 bases separated the two germline ends. This CDR3 is 14 amino acids long. CDR1 and CDR2 from the germline V gene are GEAIGNYY and EKD. CDR3 DNA: TGTGCCTGTGACAGTATGGGGGGACCCGATAAACTCATCTTT. Protein sequence: CACDSMGGPDKLIF.

This clone was detected a few times. The translation of this DNA and the TCRdb protein of a much larger clone differ at residue 4, probably owing to a read error; the protein shown here is translated from the DNA. The chain combines TRDV2 with TRDJ1; unclear D gene. Germline V gives CDR1 GEAIGNYY, CDR2 EKD. This CDR3 comprises 15 residues. The CDR3 nucleotides are TGTGCCTGTGTCACCGTTGGACAGTACACCGATAAACTCATCTTT. Translation: CACVTVGQYTDKLIF.

Concerning this clone: A far larger clone is only one base removed, so a read error is likely. Within the sample, other DNA sequences also encode this same CDR3. V gene TRDV1 combines with J gene TRDJ1, with 9 bases fitting TRDD3. Germline matching of the DNA provided the J gene here, since TCRdb leaves it blank. Germline lookup yields CDR1 TSWWSYY and CDR2 QGS. CDR3 length: 26 amino acids. V was clipped by 4 bases and J by 9 bases; unmatched bases: 45. The CDR3 coding sequence is TGTGCTCTTGGGGGGATTAGGTGCATAGCTGCACCAAATGCCGGGGGCGACTTACCTGGGGATACGGAACTCATCTTT. Amino acids: CALGGIRCIAAPNAGGDLPGDTELIF.

Concerning this clone: TCRdb's protein for this DNA is that of a much larger clone and differs from the translation at residue 9, likely a read error; the protein shown is the DNA translation. The V gene is TRDV1, the J gene TRDJ1; a possible D gene is TRDD2 (5 bases). TCRdb leaves out the J gene; it was filled in here by matching the DNA to germline. The CDR3 spans 16 residues. Deletions cut 0 bases from V and 0 bases from J, with 11 bases between. Germline CDR1 and CDR2: TSWWSYY and QGS. CDR3 sequence: CALGELSFSYTDKLIF. CDR3 nucleotides: TGTGCTCTTGGGGAACTCTCCTTCTCCTACACCGATAAACTCATCTTT.

A word on this clone: The protein TCRdb lists belongs to a much larger clone and differs from this DNA's translation at residue 11, which points to a read error; the protein shown is made from the DNA. The chain links TRDV1 to TRDJ1; 9 bases match TRDD2. V lost 3 bases, J lost 6 bases, and 8 bases stayed unmatched. CDR1 and CDR2 (germline): TSWWSYY, QGS. The CDR3 runs 15 residues. The CDR3 reads CALGELPPSYNKLIF. In DNA, the CDR3 is TGTGCTCTTGGGGAGCTCCCTCCTTCCTACAATAAACTCATCTTT.

This clone showed up just a few times. TCRdb attributes to this sequence the protein of a much larger clone, which differs from the DNA translation at residue 6; a read error is likely, and the protein displayed is translated from the DNA. The chain is built from TRDV1 and TRDJ1; TRDD3 agrees at 9 bases. TCRdb leaves out the J gene; it was filled in here by matching the DNA to germline. CDR1 TSWWSYY and CDR2 QGS come from the germline V gene. CDR3 size: 16 residues. The J segment lost 10 bases and the V segment lost 5 bases, leaving 17 bases of the junction unmatched. As DNA, the CDR3 is TGTGCTCTTGGGACCCATGGACTGGGGGAAATGTCTGGACTCATCTTT. It encodes CALGTHGLGEMSGLIF.

This clone occurred a few times. The translation of this DNA and the TCRdb protein of a much larger clone differ at residue 11, probably owing to a read error; the protein shown here is translated from the DNA. The J gene is TRDJ1, the V gene TRDV1, with a weak D call TRDD3 (5 bases). Matching the DNA to germline supplied the J gene, which TCRdb does not give. The V gene's germline CDR1 is TSWWSYY and CDR2 QGS. The CDR3 extends over 19 amino acids. Trimming removed 2 bases from V and 1 base from J, with 23 bases in between. In DNA, the CDR3 is TGTGCTCTTGGGGAATTCGGCATTTTCTGGGAGATCTTCACCGATAAACTCATCTTT. It codes for CALGEFGIFWEIFTDKLIF.

This clone showed up just a few times. The TCRdb protein comes from a much larger clone and disagrees with this DNA's translation at residue 13, likely due to a read error; the protein given here is derived from the DNA. V usage is TRDV1 and J usage is TRDJ1; the D gene is possibly TRDD2 (5 bases). TCRdb supplies no J gene; here it was assigned by aligning the nucleotide sequence to germline. This CDR3 has 18 residues. Germline values: CDR1 TSWWSYY, CDR2 QGS. Trimming pared 4 bases from V and 8 bases from J, leaving 29 bases between. The CDR3 bases are TGTGCTCTTGGGGTCGCTCTCCGTGCTGCCTTCTACATCGACAAACTCATCTTT. This encodes CALGVALRAAFYIDKLIF.

This clone turned up a few times. A far larger clone is one base from this, pointing to a likely read error. Other DNA variants within this sample encode the same CDR3. The chain uses TRDV2 and TRDJ2, with TRDD3 identical over 7 bases. No J segment appears in TCRdb, so it was assigned here by matching the sequence to germline. This CDR3 comprises 19 residues. Unmatched junction bases numbered 12, after V lost 0 bases and J lost 0 bases. Germline V gene sequence: CDR1 GEAIGNYY, CDR2 EKD. CDR3 bases: TGTGCCTGTGACACCCTGGGGGGGGACCCGCCAGCTTTGACAGCACAACTCTTCTTT. Protein product: CACDTLGGDPPALTAQLFF.

As regards this clone: The TCRdb record carries a much larger clone's protein, which differs from this DNA's translation at residue 5; a read error is the likely cause, and the protein listed here is the DNA translation. This chain uses TRDV2 with TRDJ1; 8 bases are a match to TRDD3. The J gene, not given by TCRdb, was assigned here from a germline match of the nucleotide sequence. The CDR3 extends over 14 amino acids. Losses at the gene ends were 3 bases for V and 8 bases for J; bases not matched to a gene: 10. CDR1 GEAIGNYY and CDR2 EKD come from the germline V gene. In DNA, the CDR3 is TGTGCCTGTGACCCTCTGGGGGAATACACCAAACTCATCTTT. Protein product: CACDPLGEYTKLIF.

In this sample, this clone turned up a few times. A read error likely explains why the TCRdb protein, taken from a much larger clone, differs from this DNA's translation at residue 24; the protein shown is translated from the DNA. This chain uses TRDV1 with TRDJ1; 12 bases map to TRDD3. The CDR3 consists of 27 residues. Germline assignment: CDR1 TSWWSYY and CDR2 QGS. The CDR3 DNA is TGTGCTCTTGGGGACTACCTACGTCGATACCCTTTTCCCCCCTGGGGGATACGAAACGTTTACACCGATAGACTCATCTTT. Amino acids: CALGDYLRRYPFPPWGIRNVYTDRLIF.

This clone turned up a few times. The TCRdb record carries a much larger clone's protein, which differs from this DNA's translation at residue 22; a read error is the likely cause, and the protein listed here is the DNA translation. The V gene is TRDV1, but the J gene lacks a call; the table's D call, TRDD3, was not checked against the DNA. The length of the CDR3 is 23 residues. Germline V gives CDR1 TSWWSYY, CDR2 QGS. The CDR3 DNA reads TGTGCTCTTGGTTCCTTCCTACGTAGGAGCTGGGGGATACGCCCTCGGTACACCGATAAACTCACCTTT. Translated: CALGSFLRRSWGIRPRYTDKLTF.

For this clone: This likely came from a read error, as a far larger clone is one base away. Other DNA sequences in this sample translate to the same CDR3. The V gene call reads TRDV2; no J gene was called; the table's TRDD3 call for D was not verified on the DNA. The CDR3 has 18 residues. The germline gives CDR1 GEAIGNYY, CDR2 EKD. In DNA form, the CDR3 reads TGTGCCTGTGACAAACTACTGGGGGATACGGCCAACACCGATAAACTTATCTTT. Its protein is CACDKLLGDTANTDKLIF.

This clone was found a few times. The mismatch at residue 8 between this DNA's translation and the TCRdb protein of a much larger clone likely reflects a read error; the protein shown is translated from the DNA. The chain uses TRDV1 and TRDJ1, with 9 bases aligning to TRDD3. Trimming cost V 1 base and J 3 bases; bases outside gene matches: 15. CDR1 TSWWSYY and CDR2 QGS come from the germline V gene. The CDR3 has 19 residues. CDR3 nucleotides: TGTGCTCTTGGGGAACCCACTGTTCTGGGGGATCTACCTTCCGATAAACTCATCTTT. Translated, it gives CALGEPTVLGDLPSDKLIF.

A word on this clone: This DNA's translation and the protein TCRdb lists, from a much larger clone, do not match at residue 5, likely due to a read error; the protein shown is translated from the DNA. The chain has TRDV3 and TRDJ1, with D perhaps TRDD3 (6 bases). Trimming took off 3 bases at V and 6 bases at J, with 20 bases between the two ends. This CDR3 region has 14 residues. Germline V gene sequence: CDR1 TVYSNPD, CDR2 GDNSRS (reference sequence). The CDR3 reads CAFLHTGKGNKLIF. The CDR3, as DNA: TGTGCCTTCCTACATACTGGGAAGGGTAATAAACTCATCTTT.